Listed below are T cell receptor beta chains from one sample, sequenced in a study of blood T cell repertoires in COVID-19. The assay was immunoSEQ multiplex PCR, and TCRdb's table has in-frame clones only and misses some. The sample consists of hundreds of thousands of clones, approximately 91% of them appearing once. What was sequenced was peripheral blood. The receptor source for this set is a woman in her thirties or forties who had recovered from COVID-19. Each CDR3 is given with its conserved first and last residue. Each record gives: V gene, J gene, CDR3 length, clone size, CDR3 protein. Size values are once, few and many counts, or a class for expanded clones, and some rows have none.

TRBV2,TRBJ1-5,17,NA,CASSSNYRQGSNQPQHF
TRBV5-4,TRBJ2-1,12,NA,CASSSQRNEQFF
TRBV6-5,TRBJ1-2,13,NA,CASRDTTNYGYTF
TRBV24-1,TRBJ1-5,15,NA,CATSESSGNRQPQHF
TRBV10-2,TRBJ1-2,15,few,CASRLTGGANYGYTF
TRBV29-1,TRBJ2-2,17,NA,CSVATSGGARYPGELFF
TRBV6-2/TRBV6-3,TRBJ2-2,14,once,CASSLDRVSPGLFF
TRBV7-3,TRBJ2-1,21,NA,CASSLTPGTGHSGLRHNEQFF
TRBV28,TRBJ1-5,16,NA,CASSPLGQGALQPQHF
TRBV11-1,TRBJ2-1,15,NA,CASSRDRGGSNEQFF
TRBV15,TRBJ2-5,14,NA,CATSKQQGRETQYF
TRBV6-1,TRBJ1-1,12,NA,CASTGWLTEAFF
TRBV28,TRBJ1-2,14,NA,CASSWQGLSYGYTF
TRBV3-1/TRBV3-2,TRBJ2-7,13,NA,CASSNTAGREQYF
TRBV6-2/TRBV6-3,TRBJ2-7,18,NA,CASSYTLTPGLDTYEQYF
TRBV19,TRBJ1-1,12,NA,CASREVNTEAFF
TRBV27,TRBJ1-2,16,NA,CASSLTSRSSSYGYTF
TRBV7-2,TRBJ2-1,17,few,CASSLSIWQGAYNEQFF